This paragraph reports one T cell receptor (beta chain). The antigen remains undetermined. This record belongs to a study of cytomegalovirus exposure and HLA in healthy donors. Study-wide points: Several of the most significant clusters were apparently associated with common viral pathogens in a later analysis. In a later analysis, HLA-associated beta chains showed higher expansion and lower generation probabilities than comparable chains.

Germline assignment: CDR1 SGHNT and CDR2 YYREEE (reference sequence). This CDR3 contains 14 residues. Between the trimmed V and J ends, which lost 4 bases and 5 bases, there was a span of 15 bases. Vbeta (60) and Jbeta (13) primers were used in the PCR. Sequencing was performed with immunoSEQ multiplex PCR; in TCRdb, only in-frame clones are kept and a portion is missing. Of a few hundred thousand clones listed, more than 60% are singletons. Material: PBMCs. The chain carries TRBV5-4 and TRBJ2-5; the D gene is possibly TRBD1 (5 bases). This TCR was sampled from a woman under 40 in good health and CMV-seronegative. The CDR3 DNA is TGTGCCAGCAGCATTAGGGGCCTGGGCGAGACCCAGTACTTC. Residues: CASSIRGLGETQYF.